The sample holds a few counts of the clone carrying this TCR beta chain. The CDR3 extends over 13 amino acids. The germline V gene has CDR1 LNHDA and CDR2 SQIVND (reference sequence). J gave up 6 bases and V 3 bases, and 4 bases lay outside the gene matches. Source study methods: Using reference gene primer amplification, nucleated cell counts were estimated. Sequencing was performed with immunoSEQ multiplex PCR; in TCRdb, only in-frame clones are kept and a portion is missing. D and trimming were read from the DNA, whereas the V and J calls and clone size are those reported in that table. The sample yields under 55,000 clones, 79% seen once. These data are taken from a study of blood T cell repertoires in COVID-19. Study as a whole: Samples taken during acute and convalescent COVID-19 were collected in the United States, Italy and Spain. The analysed material was cDNA or gDNA that came from T cells, B-cell-depleted T cells, or PBMCs.

The source material was peripheral blood. This chain uses TRBV19 with TRBJ1-2; 7 bases align to TRBD1. This sequence was found in a man between 65 and 85 years old with acute or convalescent COVID-19. This CDR3 reads CASSIIGQDGYTF. CDR3 DNA: TGTGCCAGTAGTATTATAGGACAGGATGGCTACACCTTC.